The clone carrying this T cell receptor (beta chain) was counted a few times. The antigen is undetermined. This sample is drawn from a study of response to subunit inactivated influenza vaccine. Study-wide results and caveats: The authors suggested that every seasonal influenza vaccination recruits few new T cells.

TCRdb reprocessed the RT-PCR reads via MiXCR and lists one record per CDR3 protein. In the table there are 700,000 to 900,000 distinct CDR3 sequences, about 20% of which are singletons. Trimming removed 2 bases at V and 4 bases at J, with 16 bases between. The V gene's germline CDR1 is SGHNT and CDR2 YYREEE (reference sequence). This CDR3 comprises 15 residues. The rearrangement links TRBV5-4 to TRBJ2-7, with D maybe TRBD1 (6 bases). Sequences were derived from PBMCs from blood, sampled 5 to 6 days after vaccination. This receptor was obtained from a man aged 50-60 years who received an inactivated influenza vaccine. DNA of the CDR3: TGTGCCAGCAGCTTTAGGGGCAGGGGAGCGTACGAGCAGTACTTC. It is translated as CASSFRGRGAYEQYF.